This entry describes one T cell receptor (beta chain). Repertoires were generated with immunoSEQ multiplex PCR, while TCRdb's copy carries only in-frame clones and drops some. This table holds almost 350,000 clones, about nine tenths found once. This sample stems from a study of blood T cell repertoires in COVID-19. Trimming removed 5 bases at V and 2 bases at J, with 14 bases between. The CDR3 is 15 amino acids. Germline V gives CDR1 LNHNV, CDR2 YYDKDF (reference sequence). The J gene is TRBJ2-3, the V gene TRBV15, with TRBD2 as a possible D gene (6 bases). Sequences were obtained from PBMCs or T cells enriched from blood (not recorded which). This clonotype was sampled from a woman aged 30 to 39 who had been exposed to COVID-19. The CDR3 bases are TGTGCCACCAGCCCACTTCGGGGGATCACAGATACGCAGTATTTT. It encodes CATSPLRGITDTQYF.